This T cell receptor (beta chain) was obtained from a study of early T cells in non-severe SARS-CoV-2 infection. Study context: With bulk RNA from unsorted whole blood as input, sequencing yielded unpaired chains. Broader study findings: Clonotype matching in VDJdb favored anti-spike CD8 responses and did not capture private and CD4 specificities.

Attachment of unique molecular identifiers to individual cDNA molecules was performed. TCRdb processed the 5' RACE reads anew with MiXCR; each CDR3 protein has one entry. The data show roughly 46,000 distinct CDR3 sequences, about 7% seen once. V was clipped by 3 bases and J by 3 bases, with 5 bases between them. Looked up from germline, CDR1 is MRHNA and CDR2 is SNTAGT. This CDR3 region has 13 residues. This clonotype has ten or more counts. What it binds is not known. The gene calls are TRBV6-4 and TRBJ2-2; weak D call: TRBD1 (5 bases). This TCR derives from an adult who was a healthcare worker with PCR-confirmed SARS-CoV-2 infection or an uninfected control (not recorded which). The specimen was whole blood. CDR3 amino acids: CASSEGDTGELFF. In DNA, the CDR3 is TGTGCCAGCAGTGAAGGGGACACCGGGGAGCTGTTTTTT.